This T cell receptor (beta chain) was recorded in a study of blood T cell repertoires in COVID-19. Overall study: In each case, the material was cDNA or gDNA derived from T cells, B-cell-depleted T cells, or PBMCs.

Original methodology: Nucleated cell number was recorded as an estimate derived from reference gene primer amplification. Clones were sequenced by immunoSEQ multiplex PCR, and TCRdb holds only the in-frame ones, with some missing. V and J calls and clone size are copied from that table; D and trimming were computed from the DNA. The table shows some 150,000 clones, with over 75% occurring only once. Sequencing input: peripheral blood. This sequence was found in an older woman with active COVID-19.

The CDR3: CASSSSWTSNTEAFF. As DNA, the CDR3 is TGTGCCAGCAGTTCCAGCTGGACATCGAACACTGAAGCTTTCTTT. The genes are TRBV27 and TRBJ1-1; the D gene is possibly TRBD1 (5 bases). The CDR3 covers 15 residues. With 4 bases removed from V and 1 base from J, the gap between germline ends came to 13 bases. The germline CDR1 and CDR2 sequences are MNHEY and SMNVEV (reference sequence).